A single sample gave rise to the 25 T cell receptor beta chains below, sequenced in a study of cytomegalovirus exposure and HLA in healthy donors. Primers for the PCR totalled 60 Vbeta and 13 Jbeta. Some clones are missing from TCRdb's copy, which holds only in-frame ones; the method was immunoSEQ multiplex PCR. This sample yields more than 100,000 clones, of which 15% to 17% are seen a single time; 1.9% belongs to the top ten. Sequencing was done on a sample of PBMCs. These TCRs come from a woman younger than 30 in good health and CMV-seronegative.

The rearrangement links TRBV7-9 to TRBJ1-1, with a tentative D call TRBD1 (5 bases). Germline V gives CDR1 SEHNR, CDR2 FQNEAQ (reference sequence). This CDR3 is built from 14 residues. The V and J ends lost 2 bases and 6 bases respectively, with 13 bases between them. The CDR3 DNA follows: TGTGCCAGCAGCTTATATAGCCCGGGGGCTGAAGCTTTCTTT. Amino acids: CASSLYSPGAEAFF.

The chain carries TRBV7-6 and TRBJ1-3, with 7 bases lining up with TRBD1. V shed 6 bases, J shed 4 bases, and the junction held 0 bases outside the gene matches. Germline CDR1 reads SGHVS; CDR2 reads FNYEAQ. The CDR3 loop spans 12 amino acids. This CDR3 reads CASRDRGNTIYF. As DNA, the CDR3 is TGTGCCAGCAGGGACAGGGGAAACACCATATATTTT.

The chain links TRBV5-4 to TRBJ2-7; perhaps TRBD2 as D (6 bases). CDR1 and CDR2 from the germline V gene are SGHNT and YYREEE (reference sequence). Trimming left V 4 bases short and J 4 bases short, with 15 bases between. The CDR3 contains 14 residues. CDR3 region: CASSSRGTGYEQYF. The CDR3 nucleotides are TGTGCCAGCAGCAGCCGGGGGACCGGGTACGAGCAGTACTTC.

In its sample, this clone was seen a few times. The chain has TRBV28 and TRBJ1-1; maybe TRBD1 (5 bases). Trimming cost V 6 bases and J 5 bases, with 16 bases left between them. Germline CDR1 is MDHEN and CDR2 is SYDVKM. This CDR3 has 14 amino acids. CDR3: CASSPVGGETEAFF. The CDR3 region has the DNA TGTGCCAGCAGCCCCGTCGGGGGGGAAACTGAAGCTTTCTTT.

The rearrangement joins TRBV11-1 to TRBJ2-3; D may be TRBD2 (5 bases). Trimming left V 5 bases short and J 4 bases short, with 13 bases between. Looked up from germline, CDR1 is SGHAT and CDR2 is FQDESV (reference sequence). The CDR3 sequence is 14 residues long. The CDR3 protein is CASSRGYRADTQYF. As DNA, the CDR3 is TGTGCCAGCAGCCGAGGGTATCGTGCAGATACGCAGTATTTT.

Only a few counts were recorded for this clone. V is TRBV15 and J is TRBJ1-1; a weak D match, TRBD1 (5 bases). Germline CDR1 reads LNHNV; CDR2 reads YYDKDF (reference sequence). V was cut by 0 bases and J by 4 bases, with 12 bases left in between. The CDR3 sequence is 15 residues long. The CDR3 sequence: CATSRDRDGVTEAFF. For the CDR3, the DNA is TGTGCCACCAGCAGAGACAGGGATGGAGTCACTGAAGCTTTCTTT. The entire variable domain, with the rest obtained from reference TRBV15 and TRBJ1-1, is as follows: DAMVIQNPRYQVTQFGKPVTLSCSQTLNHNVMYWYQQKSSQAPKLLFHYYDKDFNNEADTPDNFQSRRPNTSFCFLDIRSPGLGDTAMYLCATSRDRDGVTEAFFGQGTRLTVV.

This chain joins TRBV18 and TRBJ1-3; no clear D. V lost 6 bases and J 4 bases, leaving 13 bases between the germline ends. The CDR3 has 14 residues. Looked up from germline, CDR1 is KGHSH and CDR2 is LQKENI. The CDR3 sequence is CASSPPGGGNTIYF. In nucleotides, the CDR3 is TGTGCCAGCTCCCCCCCGGGAGGCGGAAACACCATATATTTT.

The chain uses TRBV25-1 and TRBJ2-7; tentative D call: TRBD2 (5 bases). V lost 8 bases and J 3 bases, leaving 17 bases between the germline ends. The CDR3 extends over 14 amino acids. CDR1 is MGHDK, CDR2 SYGVNS, per germline. The CDR3 nucleotides read TGTGCCAGCTCGGAGGAAAATCCGGTCTACGAGCAGTACTTC. Amino acids: CASSEENPVYEQYF.

A few counts support this clone. This chain links TRBV29-1 with TRBJ1-2, with no clear D. V was shortened by 4 bases and J by 2 bases, with 23 bases between the two germline ends. The CDR3 loop spans 17 amino acids. Germline CDR1 reads SQVTM; CDR2 reads ANQGSEA. CDR3 protein: CSVAGSSQPPTNYGYTF. The CDR3 nucleotides are TGCAGCGTTGCCGGGTCATCCCAGCCGCCAACCAACTATGGCTACACCTTC.

J is TRBJ1-6 and V is TRBV15; D is unclear. Trimming removed 0 bases from V and 7 bases from J, with 4 bases in between. Germline lookup yields CDR1 LNHNV and CDR2 YYDKDF (reference sequence). This CDR3 region has 13 residues. The DNA for the CDR3 is TGTGCCACCAGCAGAGATCGGAATTCACCCCTCCACTTT. Protein sequence: CATSRDRNSPLHF.

This clone turned up a few times. The rearrangement links TRBV9 to TRBJ2-2; 7 bases agree with TRBD1. V shed 0 bases and J 0 bases; nucleotides not matched to a gene: 2. The CDR3 has 16 amino acids. Germline V gives CDR1 SGDLS, CDR2 YYNGEE. CDR3 protein: CASSVGGTANTGELFF. In DNA, the CDR3 is TGTGCCAGCAGCGTAGGGGGGACAGCGAACACCGGGGAGCTGTTTTTT.

The chain carries TRBV6-1 and TRBJ2-2; 9 bases are a match to TRBD1. CDR3 size: 17 residues. V lost 3 bases, J lost 1 base, and 6 bases stayed unmatched. Germline CDR1 is MNHNS and CDR2 is SASEGT. As DNA, the CDR3 is TGTGCCAGCAGTGACTTGGGACAGGGAGAGAACACCGGGGAGCTGTTTTTT. It codes for CASSDLGQGENTGELFF.

This clone came up a few times. The V gene is TRBV28, the J gene TRBJ1-2; tentative D call: TRBD1 (6 bases). The germline V gene has CDR1 MDHEN and CDR2 SYDVKM. CDR3 length equals 15 residues. V was pared by 6 bases and J by 4 bases, with 18 bases between. CDR3 amino acids: CASSQLRDKVYGYTF. Here the CDR3 DNA reads TGTGCCAGCAGCCAACTCCGGGACAAGGTCTATGGCTACACCTTC.

This clone was seen only a few times. This rearrangement joins TRBV6-5 to TRBJ1-5; 9 bases map to TRBD1. This CDR3 comprises 16 residues. Looked up from germline, CDR1 is MNHEY and CDR2 is SVGAGI. V was clipped by 0 bases and J by 6 bases; unmatched bases: 6. For the CDR3, the DNA is TGTGCCAGCAGTTACTCCGGGACAGGGAATACTCAGCCCCAGCATTTT. This translates into CASSYSGTGNTQPQHF.

The table lists this clone with a few counts. The chain carries TRBV6-6 and TRBJ2-1; perhaps TRBD1 as D (6 bases). The CDR3 consists of 14 residues. Germline CDR1 is MNHNY and CDR2 is SVGAGI (reference sequence). The V and J ends lost 10 bases and 3 bases respectively, with 16 bases between them. The CDR3 sequence: CAIQGQGNYNEQFF. As DNA, the CDR3 is TGTGCCATCCAGGGGCAGGGAAACTACAATGAGCAGTTCTTC.

This clone was detected a few times. CDR3 coding DNA: TGTGCCAGCAGTTACAACCGGGACAGGTACTATGGCTACACCTTC. Translation: CASSYNRDRYYGYTF. The chain employs TRBV6-5 and TRBJ1-2; 8 nucleotides match TRBD1. The V and J ends lost 2 bases and 3 bases, in that order; junction bases with no gene match: 5. CDR1 is MNHEY, CDR2 SVGAGI, per germline. CDR3 length equals 15 residues.

J is TRBJ2-5 and V is TRBV18; 8 bases are a match to TRBD1. TRBJ2-7 explains the end of the DNA better; the J call may be wrong. The CDR3 has 14 residues. Germline lookup yields CDR1 KGHSH and CDR2 LQKENI. The CDR3 here is CASSPETGVYEQYF. CDR3 DNA sequence: TGTGCCAGCTCACCGGAGACAGGGGTCTACGAGCAGTACTTC.

The chain combines TRBV7-9 with TRBJ1-1; 7 bases line up with TRBD1. CDR1 is SEHNR and CDR2 is FQNEAQ in the germline V gene (reference sequence). The trim removed 1 base at V and 2 bases at J, leaving 7 bases unmatched. The CDR3 is 16 amino acids. The CDR3 sequence: CASSLGGTERNTEAFF. As DNA, the CDR3 is TGTGCCAGCAGCTTAGGGGGGACAGAAAGAAACACTGAAGCTTTCTTT.

This clone was seen a handful of times. The V call is TRBV30, the J call TRBJ2-3; possible D gene TRBD2, 6 bases. CDR3 length: 15 amino acids. The germline V and J ends were trimmed by 3 bases and 2 bases, with 15 bases remaining between them. Germline loops: CDR1 GTSNPN, CDR2 SVGIG (reference sequence). Here the CDR3 reads CAWREDGTFTDTQYF. CDR3 coding DNA: TGTGCCTGGAGGGAGGATGGGACTTTCACAGATACGCAGTATTTT.

The chain combines TRBV27 with TRBJ2-7; 9 nucleotides line up with TRBD1. The germline V gene encodes CDR1 MNHEY and CDR2 SMNVEV (reference sequence). The CDR3 runs 15 residues. V was pared by 2 bases and J by 13 bases, with 15 bases of the junction left unmatched. Here the CDR3 reads CASSLGVVGRDRVYF. In DNA, the CDR3 is TGTGCCAGCAGTTTAGGGGTTGTTGGTCGGGACAGGGTTTACTTC.

This chain joins TRBV6-5 and TRBJ2-3; D might be TRBD1 (5 bases). V lost 2 bases to trimming and J lost 5 bases, with 14 bases between them. In germline, CDR1 is MNHEY, CDR2 SVGAGI. The CDR3 is made up of 15 amino acids. The CDR3 reads CASSYAWGAIDTQYF. CDR3 in DNA: TGTGCCAGCAGTTACGCTTGGGGCGCGATAGATACGCAGTATTTT.

The CDR3 nucleotides are TGTGCCACCAGCAGAGAAGCGGGGGGGAACACCGGGGAGCTGTTTTTT. Translated, it gives CATSREAGGNTGELFF. The V call is TRBV15, the J call TRBJ2-2, with 9 bases lining up with TRBD2. V dropped 0 bases and J dropped 1; count of bases not matched to a gene: 0. Germline-derived CDR1 and CDR2 are LNHNV and YYDKDF (reference sequence). CDR3 size: 16 residues.

This chain joins TRBV6-5 and TRBJ2-7; no firm D call. Trimming left V 2 bases short and J 2 bases short, with 13 bases between. Germline loops: CDR1 MNHEY, CDR2 SVGAGI. The CDR3 consists of 15 residues. As DNA, the CDR3 is TGTGCCAGCAGTTACGCAGTTGGGCTGGCCTACGAGCAGTACTTC. Protein: CASSYAVGLAYEQYF.

J is TRBJ2-7 and V is TRBV6-5; TRBD1 agrees at 11 bases. Germline CDR1 and CDR2: MNHEY and SVGAGI. V was clipped by 7 bases and J by 3 bases; unmatched bases: 8. The CDR3 spans 15 residues. CDR3 sequence: CASNRVGQGGYEQYF. The CDR3 bases are TGTGCCAGCAATCGTGTGGGACAGGGGGGCTACGAGCAGTACTTC.

The V and J genes are TRBV19 and TRBJ1-4; D is perhaps TRBD1 (5 bases). In germline, CDR1 is LNHDA, CDR2 SQIVND (reference sequence). Trimming removed 5 bases at V and 8 bases at J, with 9 bases between. This CDR3 contains 12 residues. The CDR3 region is CASSAGPEKLFF. The CDR3 nucleotides are TGTGCCAGTAGTGCGGGACCGGAAAAACTGTTTTTT.